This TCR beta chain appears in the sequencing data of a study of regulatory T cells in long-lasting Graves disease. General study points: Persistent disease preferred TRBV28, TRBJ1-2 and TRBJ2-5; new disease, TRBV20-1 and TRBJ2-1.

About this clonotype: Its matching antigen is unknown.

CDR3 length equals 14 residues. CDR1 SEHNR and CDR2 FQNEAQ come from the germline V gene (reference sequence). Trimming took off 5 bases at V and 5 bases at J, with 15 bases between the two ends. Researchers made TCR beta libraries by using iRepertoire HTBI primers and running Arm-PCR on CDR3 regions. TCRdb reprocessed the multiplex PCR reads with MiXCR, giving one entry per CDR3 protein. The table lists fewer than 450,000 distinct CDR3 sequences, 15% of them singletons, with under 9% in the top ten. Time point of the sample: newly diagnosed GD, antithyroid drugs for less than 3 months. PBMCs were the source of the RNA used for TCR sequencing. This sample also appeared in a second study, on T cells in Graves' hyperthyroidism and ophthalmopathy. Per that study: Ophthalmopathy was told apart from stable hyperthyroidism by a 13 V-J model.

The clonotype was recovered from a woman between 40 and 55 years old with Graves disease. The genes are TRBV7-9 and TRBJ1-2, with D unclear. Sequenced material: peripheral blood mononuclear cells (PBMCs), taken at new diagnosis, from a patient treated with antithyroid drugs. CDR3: CASSLIREQYGYTF. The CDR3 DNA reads TGTGCCAGCAGCCTGATCCGGGAACAATATGGCTACACCTTC. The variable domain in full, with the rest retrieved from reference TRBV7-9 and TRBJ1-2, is DTGVSQNPRHKITKRGQNVTFRCDPISEHNRLYWYRQTLGQGPEFLTYFQNEAQLEKSRLLSDRFSAERPKGSFSTLEIQRTEQGDSAMYLCASSLIREQYGYTFGSGTRLTVV.